The T cell receptor (beta chain) described here comes from a study of shared clonotypes between healthy human individuals. Measured with immunoSEQ multiplex PCR; TCRdb has only the in-frame clones, and not every one. The sample has around 1,100,000 clones; roughly 77% are singletons. This CDR3 is 13 amino acids long. Trimming took 2 bases from V and 4 from J, leaving 6 bases between them. CDR1 is MDHEN, CDR2 SYDVKM, per germline. The receptor was derived from a man between 18 and 29 years old in good health. Some clones in this sample may be carry-over from other donors' samples. The chain uses TRBV28 and TRBJ2-1; D is uncertain. The sample consisted of memory CD4+ T cells from PBMCs. Sample subset: CD45RA-negative fraction. The CDR3 region is CASSLRKYNEQFF. CDR3 bases: TGTGCCAGCAGTTTAAGGAAGTACAATGAGCAGTTCTTC.